These T cell receptor beta chains were read from a single sample in a study of blood T cell repertoires in COVID-19. Using immunoSEQ multiplex PCR, the repertoire was profiled, and TCRdb retains in-frame clones only, with some absent. The table has a few hundred thousand clones, roughly 84% seen once; the top ten hold 3% to 4%. The sample taken for sequencing was peripheral blood. These receptors all stem from a woman older than 75 with acute or convalescent COVID-19. CDR3s include the opening cysteine and the closing phenylalanine or tryptophan. A D gene is named only where the DNA matches it firmly. Size is stated for part of the rows, as once, few or many counts, or as a class when the clone is expanded.

D gene: -; V gene: TRBV3-1/TRBV3-2; clone size: -; J gene: TRBJ2-2; CDR3 DNA: TGTGCCAGCAGCCAGCGGACATTTCGAGGGGGTACCGGGGAGCTGTTTTTT; CDR3 protein: CASSQRTFRGGTGELFF
D gene: -; V gene: TRBV10-2; clone size: -; J gene: TRBJ1-3; CDR3 DNA: TGCGCCAGCAGTGAGTCAGGGGGAGTGGGAAACACCATATATTTT; CDR3 protein: CASSESGGVGNTIYF
D gene: -; V gene: TRBV28; clone size: -; J gene: TRBJ1-1; CDR3 DNA: TGTGCCAGCAGTTTCGGGGTGTGGACTGAAGCTTTCTTT; CDR3 protein: CASSFGVWTEAFF
D gene: -; V gene: TRBV30; clone size: -; J gene: TRBJ1-6; CDR3 DNA: TGTGCCTGGTCCACAGGGATAGTTTCACCCCTCCACTTT; CDR3 protein: CAWSTGIVSPLHF
D gene: -; V gene: TRBV19; clone size: -; J gene: TRBJ1-1; CDR3 DNA: TGTGCCAGTATTCTTACAGGGTTGGGGAACACTGAAGCTTTCTTT; CDR3 protein: CASILTGLGNTEAFF
D gene: -; V gene: TRBV5-6; clone size: -; J gene: TRBJ2-7; CDR3 DNA: TGTGCCAGCAGGCCGGGGGGCAACACCTACGAGCAGTACTTC; CDR3 protein: CASRPGGNTYEQYF
D gene: -; V gene: TRBV6-1; clone size: -; J gene: TRBJ1-3; CDR3 DNA: TGTGCCAGCAGTGACAGAATCGAAGTAAGCTCTGGAAACACCATATATTTT; CDR3 protein: CASSDRIEVSSGNTIYF
D gene: -; V gene: TRBV5-1; clone size: once; J gene: TRBJ2-3; CDR3 DNA: TGCGCCAGCAGTGGCGGACAGACCACAGATACGCAGTATTTT; CDR3 protein: CASSGGQTTDTQYF
D gene: -; V gene: TRBV9; clone size: -; J gene: TRBJ2-1; CDR3 DNA: TGTGCCAGCAGCGTAGACGGTGGGAGAAATGAGCAGTTCTTC; CDR3 protein: CASSVDGGRNEQFF
D gene: -; V gene: TRBV6-5; clone size: -; J gene: TRBJ2-5; CDR3 DNA: TGTGCCAGCACGTTAGAGACCCAGTACTTC; CDR3 protein: CASTLETQYF
D gene: -; V gene: TRBV5-1; clone size: few; J gene: TRBJ1-5; CDR3 DNA: TGCGCCAGCAGCCCATCGACAGGACCCCATCAGCCCCAGCATTTT; CDR3 protein: CASSPSTGPHQPQHF
D gene: TRBD1; V gene: TRBV5-5; clone size: -; J gene: TRBJ2-1; CDR3 DNA: TGTGCCAGCAGCCCTCCTCGGACAGGGGGCAGTGAGCAGTTCTTC; CDR3 protein: CASSPPRTGGSEQFF
D gene: -; V gene: TRBV29-1; clone size: -; J gene: TRBJ1-1; CDR3 DNA: TGCAGCGTTGAAGATGCGCATCGGGGAGGGGAAGCTTTCTTT; CDR3 protein: CSVEDAHRGGEAFF
D gene: TRBD1; V gene: TRBV25-1; clone size: -; J gene: TRBJ2-6; CDR3 DNA: TGTGCCAGCAGTCGTGGGACAGGGAGCTCTGGGGCCAACGTCCTGACTTTC; CDR3 protein: CASSRGTGSSGANVLTF
D gene: -; V gene: TRBV7-2; clone size: -; J gene: TRBJ1-6; CDR3 DNA: TGTGCCAGCAGCTTGAGGGCCCCCTATAATTCACCCCTCCACTTT; CDR3 protein: CASSLRAPYNSPLHF
D gene: -; V gene: TRBV5-1; clone size: -; J gene: TRBJ2-1; CDR3 DNA: TGCGCCAGCAGCGAACAGATCAGTGGGGAGCAGTTCTTC; CDR3 protein: CASSEQISGEQFF
D gene: TRBD1; V gene: TRBV9; clone size: -; J gene: TRBJ1-3; CDR3 DNA: TGTGCCAGCAGCACCTGGACAGGGAGGAACACCATATATTTT; CDR3 protein: CASSTWTGRNTIYF
D gene: -; V gene: TRBV19; clone size: -; J gene: TRBJ1-5; CDR3 DNA: TGTGCCAGTAGTATAGTCCCCGGACAGAGCAATCAGCCCCAGCATTTT; CDR3 protein: CASSIVPGQSNQPQHF
D gene: TRBD1; V gene: TRBV4-2; clone size: -; J gene: TRBJ1-5; CDR3 DNA: TGTGCCAGCAGCCAAGTCGGGACAGTTGGTCAGCCCCAGCATTTT; CDR3 protein: CASSQVGTVGQPQHF
D gene: TRBD1; V gene: TRBV10-1; clone size: -; J gene: TRBJ2-7; CDR3 DNA: TGCGCCAGGGGGGGACAGGGGCAGGAGCAGTACTTC; CDR3 protein: CARGGQGQEQYF
D gene: TRBD2; V gene: TRBV2; clone size: -; J gene: TRBJ2-1; CDR3 DNA: TGTGCCAGCAGCCCGACTAGCGGGGGCCCCTTCGGACAGTTCTTC; CDR3 protein: CASSPTSGGPFGQFF
D gene: -; V gene: TRBV5-1; clone size: -; J gene: TRBJ2-2; CDR3 DNA: TGCGCCAGCAGCCCTAGGACCGGGGGGCGGTCCGGGGAGCTGTTTTTT; CDR3 protein: CASSPRTGGRSGELFF
D gene: -; V gene: TRBV6-6; clone size: -; J gene: TRBJ2-5; CDR3 DNA: TGTGCCAGCAGTTACGCGTTCCCCTCGAGCGGAGAGACCCAGTACTTC; CDR3 protein: CASSYAFPSSGETQYF
D gene: TRBD1; V gene: TRBV6-6; clone size: -; J gene: TRBJ1-1; CDR3 DNA: TGTGCCAGCAGTCCCTCGAACAGGGGAGACGGAACTGAAGCTTTCTTT; CDR3 protein: CASSPSNRGDGTEAFF